What follows are 32 T cell receptor beta chains derived from one specimen sequenced in a study of cytomegalovirus exposure and HLA in healthy donors. Researchers ran the PCR with 60 Vbeta and 13 Jbeta primers. Assay used: immunoSEQ multiplex PCR; TCRdb lists only in-frame clones, some missing. The sample holds approximately 110,000 clones, 60% to 80% seen once. Material: PBMCs. The receptors were gathered from a man between 18 and 35 years old in good health and CMV-seropositive.

J is TRBJ1-2 and V is TRBV11-2; possibly TRBD1 for D (5 bases). Germline V gene lookup returns CDR1 SGHAT and CDR2 FQNNGV. This CDR3 region has 14 residues. V lost 6 bases to trimming and J lost 3 bases, with 14 bases between them. The CDR3 loop reads CASSTGRGDYGYTF. In DNA form, the CDR3 reads TGTGCCAGCAGTACCGGGAGAGGGGACTATGGCTACACCTTC.

The chain joins TRBV28 to TRBJ1-1; D remains ambiguous. V lost 4 bases, J lost 7 bases, and 10 bases lay in between. Germline V gene lookup returns CDR1 MDHEN and CDR2 SYDVKM. There are 12 residues in the CDR3. The CDR3 DNA sequence: TGTGCCAGCAGTTCCCCTTTCCGTGAAGCTTTCTTT. Residues: CASSSPFREAFF.

V and J are TRBV4-1 and TRBJ2-7; 11 nucleotides line up with TRBD2. CDR1 MGHRA and CDR2 YSYEKL come from the germline V gene. The CDR3 covers 16 residues. Germline trimming cut 3 bases from V and 6 bases from J; bases unmatched to any gene: 10. The CDR3 nucleotides read TGCGCCAGCAGCCAGGATCGGACTAGCGGGTGGAGCGAGCAGTACTTC. This codes for CASSQDRTSGWSEQYF.

The chain employs TRBV5-4 and TRBJ1-1, with D maybe TRBD1 (6 bases). This CDR3 spans 12 amino acids. From germline, CDR1 is SGHNT and CDR2 YYREEE (reference sequence). The V end lost 1 base, the J end lost 8 bases, and 9 bases lay between the germline ends. The CDR3, as DNA: TGTGCCAGCAGCTTGCAGGGGCCAGAAGCTTTCTTT. This encodes CASSLQGPEAFF.

V gene TRBV5-5 combines with J gene TRBJ2-6, with 10 positions matching TRBD2. Germline CDR1 and CDR2: SGHKS and YYEKEE (reference sequence). V was pared by 4 bases and J by 0 bases, with 4 bases of the junction left unmatched. This CDR3 is 17 amino acids long. CDR3 in DNA: TGTGCCAGCAGCGGAAGCGGGGGGGTCTCTGGGGCCAACGTCCTGACTTTC. This gives the protein CASSGSGGVSGANVLTF. Using reference TRBV5-5 and TRBJ2-6 for the parts outside the CDR3, the full variable domain is DAGVTQSPTHLIKTRGQQVTLRCSPISGHKSVSWYQQVLGQGPQFIFQYYEKEERGRGNFPDRFSARQFPNYSSELNVNALLLGDSALYLCASSGSGGVSGANVLTFGAGSRLTVL.

The chain uses TRBV2 and TRBJ2-1, with 9 bases lining up with TRBD1. CDR1 SNHLY and CDR2 FYNNEI come from the germline V gene. Trimming took 6 bases from V and 8 from J; bases not matched to a gene: 8. This CDR3 comprises 14 residues. The CDR3 DNA reads TGTGCCAGCAGGGAGCCGGGACAGGGACATGAGCAGTTCTTC. This gives the protein CASREPGQGHEQFF.

In nucleotides, the CDR3 is TGTGCCAGCAGCCACGACAGCTCCTACGAGCAGTACTTC. It encodes CASSHDSSYEQYF. The V gene is TRBV28, the J gene TRBJ2-7; D may be TRBD1 (5 bases). The germline V gene has CDR1 MDHEN and CDR2 SYDVKM. This CDR3 spans 13 amino acids. V gave up 6 bases and J gave up 0 bases, with 9 bases separating them.

The chain is built from TRBV7-9 and TRBJ2-3; D remains unclear. V lost 2 bases, J lost 0 bases, and 6 bases lay in between. The CDR3 is 14 residues long. Germline CDR1 is SEHNR and CDR2 is FQNEAQ (reference sequence). CDR3 coding DNA: TGTGCCAGCAGCTTACTAGACAGCACAGATACGCAGTATTTT. Translated: CASSLLDSTDTQYF.

The chain links TRBV7-2 to TRBJ1-4; 7 positions agree with TRBD1. V was clipped by 5 bases and J by 8 bases; unmatched bases: 5. CDR1 is SGHTA, CDR2 FQGNSA, per germline. This CDR3 region has 13 residues. The CDR3 region has the DNA TGTGCCAGCAGCCGACAGGGAAGGGAAAAACTGTTTTTT. Translation gives CASSRQGREKLFF.

V gene TRBV2 combines with J gene TRBJ2-3; D remains unclear. V lost 7 bases and J 0 bases, leaving 14 bases between the germline ends. Germline values: CDR1 SNHLY, CDR2 FYNNEI. The CDR3 extends over 15 amino acids. The CDR3 DNA reads as TGTGCCAGCACTCTGGGTCCTAGTAGCACAGATACGCAGTATTTT. It specifies CASTLGPSSTDTQYF.

This clone was observed a handful of times. The rearrangement joins TRBV7-9 to TRBJ2-2; 9 nucleotides align to TRBD1. The CDR3 is 15 residues long. CDR1 is SEHNR, CDR2 FQNEAQ, per germline (reference sequence). V trimming: 1 base; J trimming: 3 bases; junction bases outside the gene matches: 0. The CDR3 here is CASSLGDRDTGELFF. The CDR3 DNA sequence: TGTGCCAGCAGCTTAGGGGACAGGGACACCGGGGAGCTGTTTTTT.

This chain's CDR3 is CSVSTEASYGYTF. As DNA, the CDR3 is TGCAGCGTCTCGACAGAAGCTTCTTATGGCTACACCTTC. The chain carries TRBV29-1 and TRBJ1-2; tentatively, D is TRBD1 (5 bases). The germline gives CDR1 SQVTM, CDR2 ANQGSEA. The CDR3 spans 13 residues. With 6 bases removed from V and 5 bases from J, the gap between germline ends came to 16 bases.

The chain links TRBV10-3 to TRBJ1-6, with D perhaps TRBD1 (6 bases). Germline loops: CDR1 ENHRY, CDR2 SYGVKD. V shed 11 bases and J shed 10 bases, with 18 bases lying between them. The CDR3 has 13 amino acids. CDR3 region: CAVNRVKGSPLHF. CDR3 in DNA: TGTGCCGTTAACAGGGTTAAAGGATCACCCCTCCACTTT.

The chain has TRBV6-5 and TRBJ1-2, with 8 bases lining up with TRBD1. The trim removed 6 bases at V and 3 bases at J, leaving 6 bases unmatched. CDR1 and CDR2 from the germline V gene are MNHEY and SVGAGI. The CDR3 consists of 14 residues. CDR3 protein: CASSAGGRDYGYTF. The CDR3 bases are TGTGCCAGCAGCGCAGGGGGCAGGGACTATGGCTACACCTTC.

This chain links TRBV13 with TRBJ2-3; the match to TRBD2 covers 16 bases. Germline CDR1 is PRHDT and CDR2 is FYEKMQ (reference sequence). The junction had 11 bases not matched to a gene; V was cut back by 5 bases and J by 3 bases. CDR3 length equals 19 residues. For the CDR3, the DNA is TGTGCCAGCAGCCGGCGCGAGGGGACTAGCGGGGGGGGAACAGATACGCAGTATTTT. Translation gives CASSRREGTSGGGTDTQYF.

The chain joins TRBV7-8 to TRBJ2-1, with a weak D call TRBD1 (5 bases). V was cut by 3 bases and J by 0 bases, with 9 bases left in between. The germline V gene has CDR1 SGHVS and CDR2 FQNEAQ. There are 15 residues in the CDR3. CDR3 loop: CASSFYRSSYNEQFF. CDR3 nucleotide sequence: TGTGCCAGCAGCTTTTACAGGAGCTCCTACAATGAGCAGTTCTTC.

The V and J genes are TRBV7-2 and TRBJ1-1; D perhaps matches TRBD1 (6 bases). V was trimmed by 4 bases and J by 7 bases, leaving 19 bases between them. The CDR3 consists of 15 residues. CDR1 SGHTA and CDR2 FQGNSA come from the germline V gene. CDR3 in DNA: TGTGCCAGCAGCTCTCAAGTAGGGGGGGTAGGTGAAGCTTTCTTT. Protein product: CASSSQVGGVGEAFF.

The V gene is TRBV5-1, the J gene TRBJ1-4; 9 bases align to TRBD1. V lost 0 bases, J lost 7 bases, and 10 bases stayed unmatched. There are 17 residues in the CDR3. The V gene's germline CDR1 is SGHRS and CDR2 YFSETQ. The CDR3 loop is CASSLASGTGRGEKLFF. Written as DNA, the CDR3 is TGCGCCAGCAGCTTGGCCTCCGGGACAGGGCGTGGTGAAAAACTGTTTTTT.

This chain joins TRBV20-1 and TRBJ1-1; D call uncertain. The germline V gene has CDR1 DFQATT and CDR2 SNEGSKA (reference sequence). CDR3 length: 11 residues. V was trimmed by 3 bases and J by 2 bases, leaving 4 bases between them. The CDR3 DNA reads as TGCAGTGCTAGTCCAAACACTGAAGCTTTCTTT. This codes for CSASPNTEAFF.

This clone was picked up one time. V gene TRBV13 combines with J gene TRBJ2-2; no clear D. Germline loops: CDR1 PRHDT, CDR2 FYEKMQ (reference sequence). Trimming took off 3 bases at V and 7 bases at J, with 6 bases between the two ends. The CDR3 length is 12 residues. The CDR3 DNA is TGTGCCAGCAGCTTCGAGGACGGGGAGCTGTTTTTT. Translated, it gives CASSFEDGELFF.

This clone was detected only a few times. This chain connects TRBV10-1 to TRBJ2-3; D possibly corresponds to TRBD2 (6 bases). CDR1 is WNHNN, CDR2 SYGVQD, per germline (reference sequence). The CDR3 is 14 amino acids. Trimming removed 4 bases at V and 7 bases at J, with 15 bases between. The CDR3 region has the DNA TGCGCCAGCAGTGTTACGGGGGTAGGAAATACGCAGTATTTT. As protein: CASSVTGVGNTQYF.

V and J are TRBV5-4 and TRBJ2-6; possibly TRBD1 for D (6 bases). The length of the CDR3 is 17 residues. Germline values: CDR1 SGHNT, CDR2 YYREEE (reference sequence). V lost 0 bases, J lost 2 bases, and 12 bases lay in between. The CDR3 DNA follows: TGTGCCAGCAGCTTGGCCGGACAGCCAGCTGGGGCCAACGTCCTGACTTTC. Protein product: CASSLAGQPAGANVLTF.

This chain connects TRBV15 to TRBJ2-1; a possible D gene is TRBD2 (6 bases). The CDR3 consists of 15 residues. CDR1 LNHNV and CDR2 YYDKDF come from the germline V gene (reference sequence). V was clipped by 0 bases and J by 6 bases, with 12 bases between them. CDR3 sequence (DNA): TGTGCCACCAGCAGAGAGTGGGACTTAACCAATGAGCAGTTCTTC. Amino acid sequence: CATSREWDLTNEQFF.

J is TRBJ1-1 and V is TRBV6-1, with D possibly TRBD1 on 6 matching bases. The ends were cut back, 7 bases at V and 8 bases at J, with 20 bases in the middle. The germline gives CDR1 MNHNS, CDR2 SASEGT. The CDR3 has 14 residues. CDR3 region: CASNNRVVNREAFF. In nucleotides, the CDR3 is TGTGCCAGCAATAACAGGGTAGTGAATCGAGAAGCTTTCTTT.

The V gene is TRBV5-1, the J gene TRBJ2-3; 13 positions agree with TRBD2. Germline lookup yields CDR1 SGHRS and CDR2 YFSETQ. This CDR3 spans 18 amino acids. With V trimmed by 4 bases and J by 4 bases, 12 bases remained unmatched. The CDR3 coding sequence is TGCGCCAGCAGCATTGTGCCCCCCGGGACTAGCGGGGCAGATACGCAGTATTTT. This translates into CASSIVPPGTSGADTQYF.

With respect to this clone: The junction and the germline gene differ at one end; a read error may be behind it. The chain carries TRBV7-9 and TRBJ2-7; 7 bases map to TRBD2. CDR1 and CDR2 (germline): SEHNR, FQNEAQ (reference sequence). The CDR3 length is 14 residues. This chain's CDR3 is CSSSLGLAVYEQYF. For the CDR3, the DNA is TGTTCCAGCAGCTTAGGCCTAGCGGTGTACGAGCAGTACTTC.

The gene calls are TRBV10-1 and TRBJ2-3, with 12 bases that match TRBD1. The length of the CDR3 is 13 residues. Germline V gives CDR1 WNHNN, CDR2 SYGVQD (reference sequence). J was trimmed by 9 bases and V by 6 bases; bases with no gene match: 4. CDR3 residues: CASRGQGAETQYF. The CDR3 DNA is TGCGCCAGCAGGGGACAGGGGGCCGAAACGCAGTATTTT.

The CDR3 sequence: CASSLDRGNQPQHF. DNA of the CDR3: TGTGCCAGCAGCTTAGACAGGGGCAATCAGCCCCAGCATTTT. J is TRBJ1-5 and V is TRBV7-9, with D possibly TRBD1 on 6 matching bases. Germline V gene data show CDR1 as SEHNR and CDR2 as FQNEAQ (reference sequence). The CDR3 loop spans 14 amino acids. Trimming left V 1 base short and J 2 bases short, with 6 bases between.

In this sample, this clone turned up once. The rearrangement links TRBV6-6 to TRBJ1-5; 8 bases are shared with TRBD1. The CDR3 consists of 13 residues. Germline lookup yields CDR1 MNHNY and CDR2 SVGAGI (reference sequence). The V gene end was trimmed by 6 bases and the J gene end by 7 bases; junction bases not matched to a gene: 5. CDR3 nucleotide sequence: TGTGCCAGCAGCAGGGGGCGCGAACAGCCCCAGCATTTT. It yields the protein CASSRGREQPQHF.

This chain uses TRBV6-5 with TRBJ2-7, with D possibly TRBD1 on 6 matching bases. V dropped 0 bases and J dropped 6 bases, with 18 bases sitting between them. Germline loops: CDR1 MNHEY, CDR2 SVGAGI. The CDR3 runs 16 residues. The CDR3 loop reads CASSYSMQGSGFEQYF. CDR3 sequence (DNA): TGTGCCAGCAGTTACTCGATGCAGGGGTCGGGGTTCGAGCAGTACTTC.

The chain has TRBV6-5 and TRBJ1-4, with 11 bases aligning to TRBD1. Trimming cost V 4 bases and J 0 bases; bases outside gene matches: 1. Germline V gene sequence: CDR1 MNHEY, CDR2 SVGAGI. There are 16 residues in the CDR3. Here the CDR3 DNA reads TGTGCCAGCAGTTGGGGACAGGGGGCAACTAATGAAAAACTGTTTTTT. The encoded protein is CASSWGQGATNEKLFF.

This clone is termed medium-sized (0.01 to 0.1%). This chain joins TRBV5-5 and TRBJ1-1, with 9 nucleotides matching TRBD1. V dropped 3 bases and J dropped 4; count of bases not matched to a gene: 16. Germline CDR1 is SGHKS and CDR2 is YYEKEE (reference sequence). This CDR3 spans 18 amino acids. CDR3: CASSSDDYRGRDSTEAFF. Written as DNA, the CDR3 is TGTGCCAGCAGCTCTGACGATTACAGGGGGCGCGACTCCACTGAAGCTTTCTTT. Full variable domain (rest looked up from reference TRBV5-5 and TRBJ1-1): DAGVTQSPTHLIKTRGQQVTLRCSPISGHKSVSWYQQVLGQGPQFIFQYYEKEERGRGNFPDRFSARQFPNYSSELNVNALLLGDSALYLCASSSDDYRGRDSTEAFFGQGTRLTVV.